This TCR beta chain is from a study of blood T cell repertoires in COVID-19. About the study: COVID-19 samples from acute and convalescent phases originated in the United States, Italy and Spain. PBMCs, B-cell-depleted T cells, or T cells provided the cDNA or gDNA that made up the material.

The germline V gene has CDR1 SGDLS and CDR2 YYNGEE. CDR3 length equals 16 residues. Trimming pared 1 base from V and 1 base from J, leaving 11 bases between. The authors' processing: Nucleated cell number was recorded as an estimate derived from reference gene primer amplification. The method was immunoSEQ multiplex PCR; TCRdb's version includes in-frame clones alone and lacks a portion of them. D and trimming were read from the DNA, whereas the V and J calls and clone size are those reported in that table. The repertoire holds 200,000 to 300,000 clones, with 84% as singletons. The chain combines TRBV9 with TRBJ2-2; no clear D. This clonotype originated in a human donor in a cohort sampled during active COVID-19. Source material: peripheral blood. DNA of the CDR3: TGTGCCAGCAGCGTATACAGAACCCAGAACACCGGGGAGCTGTTTTTT. Its translation is CASSVYRTQNTGELFF.